This T cell receptor beta chain was profiled in a study of blood T cell repertoires in COVID-19. Participant ages covered about 18 to 95 years across some 25 US areas. TCRdb's table, derived via immunoSEQ multiplex PCR, lists solely in-frame clones and lacks some. The data show some 200,000 clones, with roughly 90% seen just once and over 3% held by the top ten. Germline CDR1 reads LNHDA; CDR2 reads SQIVND (reference sequence). Deletions cut 2 bases from V and 7 bases from J, with 11 bases between. This CDR3 spans 13 amino acids. The genes are TRBV19 and TRBJ1-1, with D possibly matching TRBD1 (6 bases). This receptor was identified in a woman aged 40 to 49 with acute COVID-19. Material: PBMCs or T cells enriched from blood (not recorded which). This CDR3 is CASSINRAIEAFF. The CDR3 DNA reads TGTGCCAGTAGTATAAACAGGGCTATTGAAGCTTTCTTT.